This record looks at one TCR beta chain sequence and its context. Its target is unknown. The data stem from a study of cytomegalovirus exposure and HLA in healthy donors. The PCR had 60 Vbeta and 13 Jbeta primers. Clones were read by immunoSEQ multiplex PCR, and TCRdb kept only the in-frame ones, dropping some. This repertoire shows about 130,000 clones, less than 85% found once; its top ten account for 4.3%. Broader study findings: It was in a later analysis that TCR association rates were seen to vary by HLA locus, highest for DRB1 and lowest for HLA-C.

The CDR3 totals 12 residues. CDR1 is MNHEY, CDR2 SMNVEV, per germline (reference sequence). J gave up 10 bases and V 2 bases, and 3 bases lay outside the gene matches. V gene TRBV27 combines with J gene TRBJ2-3; 7 nucleotides line up with TRBD1. The TCR originated in a man in his late teens or twenties in good health and CMV-seropositive. The specimen was PBMCs. CDR3 region: CASSLRQGSQYF. DNA of the CDR3: TGTGCCAGCAGTTTACGACAGGGATCGCAGTATTTT.